Shown below are 30 T cell receptor beta chains from a single sample sequenced in a study of T cells in Graves' hyperthyroidism and ophthalmopathy. TCR beta CDR3 regions were amplified from RNA. With the HTBI primer set, the TCR CDR3 went through a first round of RT-PCR. One entry per CDR3 protein, called by TCRdb with MiXCR from the multiplex PCR reads. Among 500,000 to 550,000 distinct CDR3 sequences, less than 25% were seen once, and the ten largest hold more than 20%. The source material was blood. These receptors were obtained from a man aged 18 to 35 with Graves' hyperthyroidism.

This clonotype was seen a single time. A much more abundant neighbour one base away suggests this may be a read error. The chain recombines TRBV27 with TRBJ2-2; D is uncertain. Per the germline V gene, CDR1 is MNHEY and CDR2 is SMNVEV (reference sequence). This CDR3 comprises 12 residues. With 11 bases removed from V and 4 bases from J, the gap between germline ends came to 11 bases. In nucleotides, the CDR3 is TGTGCCCCCCGATCGAGCACCGGGGAGCTGTTTTTT. This codes for CAPRSSTGELFF.

The chain uses TRBV20-1 and TRBJ1-5; no clear D gene. The CDR3 contains 15 residues. From germline, CDR1 is DFQATT and CDR2 SNEGSKA (reference sequence). The V end lost 5 bases, the J end lost 0 bases, and 14 bases lay between the germline ends. CDR3 coding DNA: TGCAGTGCTGTGGACGACTACTTTAGCAATCAGCCCCAGCATTTT. Its protein is CSAVDDYFSNQPQHF.

This clonotype came up many times. This chain joins TRBV18 and TRBJ2-5; the D is unclear. The length of the CDR3 is 14 residues. Germline CDR1 is KGHSH and CDR2 is LQKENI. V was cut by 0 bases and J by 5 bases, with 10 bases left in between. CDR3 residues: CASSPPMAPETQYF. CDR3 nucleotides: TGTGCCAGCTCACCACCGATGGCACCCGAGACCCAGTACTTC.

This clonotype came up many times. J is TRBJ1-5 and V is TRBV12-3 or TRBV12-4, with TRBD1 identical over 10 bases. J lost 0 bases, V lost 3 bases, and 14 bases had no gene match. The CDR3 contains 20 residues. This CDR3 is CASSFALGKTGGSSNQPQHF. The CDR3, as DNA: TGTGCCAGCAGTTTCGCGCTTGGTAAGACAGGGGGCTCTAGCAATCAGCCCCAGCATTTT.

There are many counts of this clonotype. The chain carries TRBV7-9 and TRBJ2-7, with 11 bases lining up with TRBD1. The CDR3 sequence is 15 residues long. Germline assignment: CDR1 SEHNR and CDR2 FQNEAQ (reference sequence). J gave up 2 bases and V 5 bases, and 5 bases lay outside the gene matches. CDR3 DNA: TGTGCCAGCAGCCTCGGACAGGGGGCAACCTACGAGCAGTACTTC. It encodes CASSLGQGATYEQYF.

The chain employs TRBV2 and TRBJ2-7; a possible D gene is TRBD1 (6 bases). Looked up from germline, CDR1 is SNHLY and CDR2 is FYNNEI. The CDR3 covers 17 residues. With 3 bases removed from V and 2 bases from J, the gap between germline ends came to 20 bases. The CDR3 here is CASSEYAPGDKTYEQYF. The DNA for the CDR3 is TGTGCCAGCAGTGAGTACGCGCCCGGGGACAAAACCTACGAGCAGTACTTC.

The chain carries TRBV28 and TRBJ2-2; perhaps TRBD1 as D (6 bases). The germline CDR1 and CDR2 sequences are MDHEN and SYDVKM. Trimming removed 1 base at V and 4 bases at J, with 13 bases between. The CDR3 has 16 residues. The CDR3 sequence: CASSLFWGLGTGELFF. The CDR3 DNA reads as TGTGCCAGCAGTTTATTCTGGGGGCTGGGCACCGGGGAGCTGTTTTTT.

This clonotype came up many times. The chain uses TRBV28 and TRBJ2-7; D perhaps matches TRBD2 (7 bases). The germline V and J ends were trimmed by 3 bases and 1 base, with 13 bases remaining between them. From germline, CDR1 is MDHEN and CDR2 SYDVKM. CDR3 size: 15 residues. The CDR3, as DNA: TGTGCCAGCAGTTTTCAGGCGGGGGCTTCCTACGAGCAGTACTTC. Its translation is CASSFQAGASYEQYF.

V is TRBV29-1 and J is TRBJ1-1; D gene unclear. Trimming left V 6 bases short and J 5 bases short, with 10 bases between. CDR1 and CDR2 from the germline V gene are SQVTM and ANQGSEA. This CDR3 comprises 11 residues. The CDR3 nucleotides read TGCAGCGTAGTTGGTGGTACTGAAGCTTTCTTT. Its protein product is CSVVGGTEAFF.

This clonotype has only a few counts. The J gene is TRBJ2-5, the V gene TRBV12-3 or TRBV12-4; D call uncertain. V was clipped by 6 bases and J by 1 base, with 9 bases between them. CDR3 size: 13 residues. CDR3 in amino acids: CASSWASQETQYF. The CDR3 nucleotides are TGTGCCAGCAGCTGGGCCTCCCAAGAGACCCAGTACTTC.

This clonotype was seen a few times. The chain couples TRBV12-5 to TRBJ1-1; 8 nucleotides align to TRBD1. The CDR3 sequence is 17 residues long. From germline, CDR1 is LGHNT and CDR2 FRNRAP. The J segment lost 6 bases and the V segment lost 2 bases, leaving 14 bases of the junction unmatched. The CDR3 spells CASGLYGSREQGAEAFF. As DNA, the CDR3 is TGTGCTAGTGGTTTGTACGGGTCTAGGGAACAGGGGGCTGAAGCTTTCTTT.

This clonotype came up many times. In nucleotides, the CDR3 is TGTGCCAGTACCCCGGACGGCGGCAGGGGACGCTACACCTTC. Protein product: CASTPDGGRGRYTF. J is TRBJ1-2 and V is TRBV19; tentative D call: TRBD1 (6 bases). This CDR3 comprises 14 residues. The V and J ends lost 7 bases and 9 bases respectively, with 21 bases between them. Looked up from germline, CDR1 is LNHDA and CDR2 is SQIVND (reference sequence). Full variable domain (remainder filled in from reference TRBV19 and TRBJ1-2): DGGITQSPKYLFRKEGQNVTLSCEQNLNHDAMYWYRQDPGQGLRLIYYSQIVNDFQKGDIAEGYSVSREKKESFPLTVTSAQKNPTAFYLCASTPDGGRGRYTFGSGTRLTVV.

This clonotype showed up many times. V and J are TRBV5-1 and TRBJ1-2; D call uncertain. This CDR3 is built from 13 residues. CDR1 and CDR2 from the germline V gene are SGHRS and YFSETQ. Trimming removed 3 bases from V and 4 bases from J, with 10 bases in between. The CDR3 here is CASSSQPFYGYTF. CDR3 DNA: TGCGCCAGCAGCTCACAACCCTTCTATGGCTACACCTTC. Full variable domain (outside the CDR3, taken from reference TRBV5-1 and TRBJ1-2): KAGVTQTPRYLIKTRGQQVTLSCSPISGHRSVSWYQQTPGQGLQFLFEYFSETQRNKGNFPGRFSGRQFSNSRSEMNVSTLELGDSALYLCASSSQPFYGYTFGSGTRLTVV.

There are many counts of this clonotype. The genes are TRBV19 and TRBJ2-5; D call uncertain. Trimming took 3 bases from V and 6 from J, leaving 17 bases between them. Germline CDR1 reads LNHDA; CDR2 reads SQIVND (reference sequence). The length of the CDR3 is 15 residues. The CDR3 region is CASSIGLFSRKTQYF. CDR3 in DNA: TGTGCCAGTAGTATCGGTCTCTTTTCGAGGAAGACCCAGTACTTC.

This clonotype has at least ten counts. V usage is TRBV3-1 and J usage is TRBJ2-5, with D perhaps given as TRBD1 or TRBD2 (5 bases each). Germline CDR1 reads LGHDT; CDR2 reads YNNKEL (reference sequence). This CDR3 is 15 amino acids long. Trimming took off 3 bases at V and 2 bases at J, with 13 bases between the two ends. As DNA, the CDR3 is TGTGCCAGCAGCCAGTCGGGGACCCAACAAGAGACCCAGTACTTC. It yields the protein CASSQSGTQQETQYF.

This clonotype was seen many times. The V call is TRBV30, the J call TRBJ1-5, with D possibly TRBD1 on 5 matching bases. Trimming shortened V by 3 bases and J by 7 bases, and 10 bases separated the two germline ends. Germline CDR1 and CDR2: GTSNPN and SVGIG (reference sequence). The CDR3 covers 12 residues. The CDR3 sequence: CAWRGRVQPQHF. As DNA, the CDR3 is TGTGCCTGGAGGGGCAGGGTCCAGCCCCAGCATTTT.

This clonotype has a count of ten or more. The CDR3 loop is CASSWTGSRGEQYF. CDR3 coding DNA: TGTGCCAGCAGCTGGACAGGGTCAAGAGGCGAGCAGTACTTC. This chain links TRBV12-3 or TRBV12-4 with TRBJ2-7; 8 bases line up with TRBD1. This CDR3 spans 14 amino acids. The ends lost 6 bases at V and 6 bases at J; junction bases unmatched: 10.

Many counts were recorded for this clonotype. This chain joins TRBV20-1 and TRBJ2-7; D uncertain. The germline V gene encodes CDR1 DFQATT and CDR2 SNEGSKA (reference sequence). The V and J ends lost 0 bases and 0 bases respectively, with 9 bases between them. This CDR3 spans 14 amino acids. DNA of the CDR3: TGCAGTGCTAGAGATATAGGTCTCTCCTACGAGCAGTACTTC. Protein product: CSARDIGLSYEQYF.

This clonotype was recorded many times. The chain is built from TRBV7-3 and TRBJ1-1, with 12 positions matching TRBD1. Unmatched junction bases numbered 7, after V lost 5 bases and J lost 6 bases. Germline V gives CDR1 SGHTA, CDR2 FQGTGA. The CDR3 has 15 amino acids. The CDR3 DNA follows: TGTGCCAGCAGCAAACCGGGACAGGGGGCCTCTGAAGCTTTCTTT. Its translation is CASSKPGQGASEAFF.

The chain joins TRBV20-1 to TRBJ1-2; D not resolved. This CDR3 has 13 residues. V lost 3 bases and J 7 bases, leaving 15 bases between the germline ends. CDR1 is DFQATT and CDR2 is SNEGSKA in the germline V gene (reference sequence). The chain's CDR3 is CSASLEGQRGYTF. CDR3 in DNA: TGCAGTGCTAGTCTTGAGGGCCAGCGTGGCTACACCTTC.

This clonotype has only a few counts. This chain uses TRBV9 with TRBJ2-4; D unresolved. V lost 3 bases and J lost 1, with 5 bases in between. CDR1 is SGDLS, CDR2 YYNGEE, per germline. There are 13 residues in the CDR3. CDR3 in DNA: TGTGCCAGCAGCGATGGGGCCAAAAACATTCAGTACTTC. The encoded protein is CASSDGAKNIQYF.

The V call is TRBV5-6, the J call TRBJ2-7; D call uncertain. The CDR3 sequence is 16 residues long. Trimming stripped 0 bases from V and 1 base from J, with 14 bases between. Germline CDR1 SGHDT, CDR2 YYEEEE. The CDR3 DNA is TGTGCCAGCAGCTTGGTTCGGGCGATGACATCCTACGAGCAGTACTTC. It codes for CASSLVRAMTSYEQYF.

Many counts were recorded for this clonotype. The J gene is TRBJ1-1, the V gene TRBV25-1; 11 bases line up with TRBD1. Germline V gene data show CDR1 as MGHDK and CDR2 as SYGVNS. The CDR3 contains 16 residues. Trimming removed 0 bases from V and 3 bases from J; junction bases left unmatched: 3. CDR3 sequence (DNA): TGTGCCAGCAGTGAATATAGGGGACAGGGGGACACTGAAGCTTTCTTT. Translating gives CASSEYRGQGDTEAFF.

This chain connects TRBV12-3 or TRBV12-4 to TRBJ2-2, with D tentatively TRBD1 (6 bases). Trimming shortened V by 1 base and J by 5 bases, and 17 bases separated the two germline ends. The CDR3 spans 17 residues. The CDR3 protein is CASSLGQAFTGTGELFF. The CDR3 bases are TGTGCCAGCAGTTTAGGACAGGCTTTCACCGGTACCGGGGAGCTGTTTTTT.

The chain is built from TRBV7-2 and TRBJ1-5; no reliable D call. Trimming removed 3 bases at V and 3 bases at J, with 6 bases between. The CDR3 length is 13 residues. Germline-derived CDR1 and CDR2 are SGHTA and FQGNSA. CDR3 loop: CASSFQDNQPQHF. In DNA form, the CDR3 reads TGTGCCAGCAGCTTCCAGGACAATCAGCCCCAGCATTTT. The whole variable domain, filled in from reference TRBV7-2 and TRBJ1-5, reads GAGVSQSPSNKVTEKGKDVELRCDPISGHTALYWYRQSLGQGLEFLIYFQGNSAPDKSGLPSDRFSAERTGGSVSTLTIQRTQQEDSAVYLCASSFQDNQPQHFGDGTRLSIL.

This clonotype was picked up many times. The V call is TRBV6-2 or TRBV6-3, the J call TRBJ1-5; D is uncertain. The CDR3 runs 14 residues. V lost 10 bases, J lost 3 bases, and 16 bases lay in between. The germline CDR1 and CDR2 sequences are MNHEY and SVGEGT. CDR3 sequence reads: CATCTRRINQPQHF. Here the CDR3 DNA reads TGTGCCACCTGCACTCGACGGATCAATCAGCCCCAGCATTTT.

The chain couples TRBV20-1 to TRBJ1-2; the D gene is possibly TRBD1 (5 bases). Germline V lookup: CDR1 DFQATT, CDR2 SNEGSKA (reference sequence). This CDR3 has 14 amino acids. V was clipped by 3 bases and J by 8 bases, with 19 bases between them. The CDR3 DNA reads as TGCAGTGCTAGGGCGGGACTCCTGAAAGCGGGCTACACCTTC. It encodes CSARAGLLKAGYTF.

A note on this clonotype: The germline gene is not matched at one end of the junction; a read error may be the cause. This CDR3 is CASTLGPLGETQDF. CDR3 nucleotide sequence: TGTGCCAGCACCTTAGGACCCCTCGGGGAGACCCAGGACTTC. The V and J genes are TRBV12-3 or TRBV12-4 and TRBJ2-5; D perhaps matches TRBD2 (5 bases). The length of the CDR3 is 14 residues.

V is TRBV3-1 and J is TRBJ1-3; a possible D gene is TRBD1 (5 bases). Germline V gives CDR1 LGHDT, CDR2 YNNKEL (reference sequence). This CDR3 comprises 15 residues. V was trimmed by 5 bases and J by 4 bases, leaving 15 bases between them. CDR3 coding DNA: TGTGCCAGCAGCGAGGGCAGGGCTTGGGGAAACACCATATATTTT. It codes for CASSEGRAWGNTIYF.

Many counts were recorded for this clonotype. The rearrangement joins TRBV6-1 to TRBJ1-5; D unresolved. Trimming cost V 7 bases and J 2 bases, with 18 bases left between them. CDR1 and CDR2 (germline): MNHNS, SASEGT. CDR3 length: 16 amino acids. In DNA form, the CDR3 reads TGTGCCAGCACCCCTTGGACGAGTAATCGCAATCAGCCCCAGCATTTT. Translating gives CASTPWTSNRNQPQHF.